This T cell receptor (beta chain) derives from a study of OX40 agonist ivuxolimab in advanced cancers. Study at large: Ivuxolimab, an agonist antibody against OX40 (CD134), was given to patients. Ivuxolimab was administered intravenously to patients at 0.01 to 10 mg/kg every 2 weeks. Study-wide results and caveats: Among the lowest peripheral clonal expansion occurred in 0.1-3.0 mg/kg partial responders.

Anyone with autoimmune disease history or systemic immunosuppression was excluded. This CDR3 region has 15 residues. CDR1 and CDR2 from the germline V gene are MNHEY and SVGAGI. With V trimmed by 6 bases and J by 0 bases, 6 bases remained unmatched. About this clone: The target antigen is unknown.

Generated by immunoSEQ multiplex PCR, the TCRdb table keeps only in-frame clones and is missing some. In the table there are tens of thousands of clones, approximately 90% of which are singletons. The chain links TRBV6-5 to TRBJ2-3, with 7 bases aligning to TRBD1. The sequenced sample was CD4+ or CD8+ T cells sorted from blood, obtained in a trial of the OX40 agonist ivuxolimab. This receptor was identified in an adult with an advanced solid tumor such as melanoma, head and neck, liver or kidney cancer. CDR3 DNA sequence: TGTGCCAGCAGCCTTACAGGGGTTAGCACAGATACGCAGTATTTT. Protein product: CASSLTGVSTDTQYF.